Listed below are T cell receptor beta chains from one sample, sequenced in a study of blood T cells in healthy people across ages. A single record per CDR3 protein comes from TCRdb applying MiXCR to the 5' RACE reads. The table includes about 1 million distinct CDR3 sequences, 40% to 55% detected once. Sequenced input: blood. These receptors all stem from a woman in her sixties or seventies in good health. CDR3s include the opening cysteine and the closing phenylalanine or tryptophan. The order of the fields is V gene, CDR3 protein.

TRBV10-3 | CAIREDRDYSGANVLTF
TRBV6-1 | CASTNSGGNGNTIYF
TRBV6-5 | CASSADGADEQYF
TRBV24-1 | CATSDSRGHLAYNEQFF
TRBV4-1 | CASSQDSGLAGSEQYF
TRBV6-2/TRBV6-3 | CASKDYSYEQYF
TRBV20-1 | CSAVETSGSWPDTQYF
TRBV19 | CASSIDLEGGYTF
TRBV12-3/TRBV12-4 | CASGTGPGQRERYF
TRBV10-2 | CASSVTSGKADTQYF
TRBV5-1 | CASSLEGAGYNEQFF
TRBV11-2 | CASSPIGGAEGYTF
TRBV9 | CASSVDSESTDTQYF
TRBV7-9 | CASSLALGPKSSYNSPLHF
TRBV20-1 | CSARRIDRGPYSNQPQHF
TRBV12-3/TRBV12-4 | CASSWGLNEQFF
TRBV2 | CASSPGLANEQFF
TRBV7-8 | CASSLAGCDYTF
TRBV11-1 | CASSLYTGSEGYTF
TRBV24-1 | CATSDLTRGEDTQYF
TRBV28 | CATKTGGGGGYTF
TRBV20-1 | CSARSHGTGYYEQYF
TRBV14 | CASSPWTGVNQETQYF
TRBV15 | CATSRDLGAAEQYF
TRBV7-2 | CASTRGGSTNEKLFF
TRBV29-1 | CSVGWRSSYNEQFF
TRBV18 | CASSPPGTGVPQETQYF
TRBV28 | CATEAGGLQETQYF
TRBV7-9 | CASSTLPSYRVPYEQYF
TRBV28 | CASRPAGAKSNEQFF